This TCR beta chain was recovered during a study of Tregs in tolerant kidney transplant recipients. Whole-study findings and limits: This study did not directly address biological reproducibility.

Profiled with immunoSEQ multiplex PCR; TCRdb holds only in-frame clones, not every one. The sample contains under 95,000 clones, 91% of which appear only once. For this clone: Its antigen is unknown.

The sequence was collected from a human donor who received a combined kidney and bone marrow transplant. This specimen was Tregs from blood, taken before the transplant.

The CDR3 sequence: CAWSVPSTYQETQYF. The CDR3 DNA follows: TGTGCCTGGAGTGTACCCTCGACGTACCAAGAGACCCAGTACTTC. The chain uses TRBV30 and TRBJ2-5; D gene unclear. Germline assignment: CDR1 GTSNPN and CDR2 SVGIG (reference sequence). This CDR3 contains 15 residues. The ends were cut back, 0 bases at V and 0 bases at J, with 11 bases in the middle.